The 4 T cell receptor beta chains presented below share a single source sample, sequenced in a study of human T cells and chemical hapten exposure. Time point specified: patch test 2, 6 weeks after DPC sensitization. Described treatment: therapeutic diphenylcyclopropenone sensitization with weekly scalp DPC. TCRdb called the RACE reads again in MiXCR, with one record for every CDR3 protein. The sample shows about 70,000 distinct CDR3 sequences, 8.5% of them seen only once. The sample consisted of whole blood, taken in connection with sensitization to the hapten diphenylcyclopropenone (DPC). The receptors were gathered from a woman between 45 and 60 years old with alopecia areata. Some clones in this sample may be carry-over from other donors' samples.

The rearrangement links TRBV29-1 to TRBJ2-5; D remains unclear. Germline values: CDR1 SQVTM, CDR2 ANQGSEA. CDR3 size: 16 residues. The V and J ends lost 2 bases and 2 bases respectively, with 18 bases between them. Here the CDR3 reads CSVESDPGSPQETQYF. CDR3 nucleotides: TGCAGCGTTGAATCTGATCCGGGCTCTCCGCAAGAGACCCAGTACTTC.

This clonotype was recorded a few times. The chain joins TRBV12-5 to TRBJ1-5; 7 nucleotides agree with TRBD1. V trimming: 5 bases; J trimming: 4 bases; junction bases outside the gene matches: 5. Germline-derived CDR1 and CDR2 are LGHNT and FRNRAP. The CDR3 spans 14 residues. The chain's CDR3 is CASGPGQSNQPQHF. DNA for the CDR3: TGTGCTAGTGGTCCGGGACAGAGTAATCAGCCCCAGCATTTT.

The rearrangement uses TRBV5-1 and TRBJ2-3; TRBD1 matches 8 bases. Germline CDR1 and CDR2: SGHRS and YFSETQ. V lost 5 bases to trimming and J lost 2 bases; unmatched junction nucleotides: 7. This CDR3 comprises 15 residues. CDR3 sequence reads: CASRTGDSSTDTQYF. The CDR3 coding sequence is TGCGCCAGCAGGACAGGGGATAGCTCCACAGATACGCAGTATTTT.

This clonotype came up a few times. This sequence joins TRBV29-1 and TRBJ2-1; perhaps TRBD1 as D (5 bases). CDR1 is SQVTM and CDR2 is ANQGSEA in the germline V gene. V was clipped by 5 bases and J by 9 bases, with 8 bases between them. The CDR3 loop spans 10 amino acids. CDR3 bases: TGCAGCGTTATGCAGGGTGAGCAGTTCTTC. This translates into CSVMQGEQFF.